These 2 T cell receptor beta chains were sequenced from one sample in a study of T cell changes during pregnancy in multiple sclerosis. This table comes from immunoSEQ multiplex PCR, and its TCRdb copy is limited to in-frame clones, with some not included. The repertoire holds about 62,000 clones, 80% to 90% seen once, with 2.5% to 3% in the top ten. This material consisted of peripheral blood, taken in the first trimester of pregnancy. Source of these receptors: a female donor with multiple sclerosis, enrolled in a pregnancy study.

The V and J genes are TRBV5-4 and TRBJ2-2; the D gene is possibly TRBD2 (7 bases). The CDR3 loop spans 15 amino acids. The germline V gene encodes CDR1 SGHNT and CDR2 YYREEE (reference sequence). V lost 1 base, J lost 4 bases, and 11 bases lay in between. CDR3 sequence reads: CASSLRAGATGELFF. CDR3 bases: TGTGCCAGCAGCTTGAGGGCGGGGGCCACCGGGGAGCTGTTTTTT.

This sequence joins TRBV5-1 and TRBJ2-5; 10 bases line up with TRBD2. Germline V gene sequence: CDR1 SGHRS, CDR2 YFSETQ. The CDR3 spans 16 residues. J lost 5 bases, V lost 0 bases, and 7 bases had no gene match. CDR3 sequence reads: CASSLAPSGGVETQYF. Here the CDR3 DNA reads TGCGCCAGCAGCTTGGCCCCTAGCGGGGGCGTGGAGACCCAGTACTTC.